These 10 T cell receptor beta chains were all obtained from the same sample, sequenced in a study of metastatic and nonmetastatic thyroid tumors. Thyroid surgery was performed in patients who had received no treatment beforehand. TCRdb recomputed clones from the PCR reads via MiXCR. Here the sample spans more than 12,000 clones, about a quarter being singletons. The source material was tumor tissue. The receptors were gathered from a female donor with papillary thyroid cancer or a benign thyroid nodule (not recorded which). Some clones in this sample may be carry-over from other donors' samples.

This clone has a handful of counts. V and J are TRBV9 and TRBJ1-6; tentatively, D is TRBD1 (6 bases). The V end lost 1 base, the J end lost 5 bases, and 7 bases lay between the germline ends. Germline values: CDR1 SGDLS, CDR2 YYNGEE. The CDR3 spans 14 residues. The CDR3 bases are TGTGCCAGCAGCGTAAACAGGGATAATTCACCCCTCCACTTT. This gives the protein CASSVNRDNSPLHF.

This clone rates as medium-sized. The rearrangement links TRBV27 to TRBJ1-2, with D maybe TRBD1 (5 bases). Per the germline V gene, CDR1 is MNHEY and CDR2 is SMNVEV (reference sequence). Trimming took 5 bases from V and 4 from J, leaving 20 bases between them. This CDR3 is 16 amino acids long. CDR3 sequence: CASSHLDRIKTYGYTF. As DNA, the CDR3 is TGTGCCAGCAGTCACCTCGACAGAATCAAGACCTATGGCTACACCTTC.

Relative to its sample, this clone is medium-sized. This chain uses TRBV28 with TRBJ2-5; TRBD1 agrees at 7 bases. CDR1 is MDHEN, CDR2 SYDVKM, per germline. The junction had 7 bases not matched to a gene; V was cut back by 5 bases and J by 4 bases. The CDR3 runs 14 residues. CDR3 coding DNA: TGTGCCAGCAGTCCCGGACAGGTTGGAGAGACCCAGTACTTC. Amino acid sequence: CASSPGQVGETQYF.

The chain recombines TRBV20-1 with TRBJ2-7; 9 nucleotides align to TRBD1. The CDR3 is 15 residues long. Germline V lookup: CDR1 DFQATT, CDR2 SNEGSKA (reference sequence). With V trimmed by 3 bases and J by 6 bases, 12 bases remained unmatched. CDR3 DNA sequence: TGCAGTGCTAGGGATCCGGGACAGGGCTTCGGCGAGCAGTACTTC. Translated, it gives CSARDPGQGFGEQYF.

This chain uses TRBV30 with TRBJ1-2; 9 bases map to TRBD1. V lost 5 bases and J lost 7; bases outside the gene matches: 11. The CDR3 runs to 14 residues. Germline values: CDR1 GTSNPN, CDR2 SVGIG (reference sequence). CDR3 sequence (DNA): TGTGCCTGGGTCCACCCGGACAGGGGACGTGGCTACACCTTC. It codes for CAWVHPDRGRGYTF.

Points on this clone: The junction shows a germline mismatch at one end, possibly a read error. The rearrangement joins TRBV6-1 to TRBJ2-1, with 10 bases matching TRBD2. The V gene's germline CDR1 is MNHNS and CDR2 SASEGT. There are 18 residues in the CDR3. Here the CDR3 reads CASSEGVVTSGPYNEHFF. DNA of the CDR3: TGCGCCAGCAGTGAGGGTGTCGTGACTAGCGGGCCCTACAATGAGCATTTCTTC.

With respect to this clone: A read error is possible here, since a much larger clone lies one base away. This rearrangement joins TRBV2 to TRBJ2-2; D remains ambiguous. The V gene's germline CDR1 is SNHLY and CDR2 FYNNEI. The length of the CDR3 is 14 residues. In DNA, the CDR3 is TGTGCCAGCAATAGACATGGGAACACCCGGGAGCTGTTTTTT. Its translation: CASNRHGNTRELFF.

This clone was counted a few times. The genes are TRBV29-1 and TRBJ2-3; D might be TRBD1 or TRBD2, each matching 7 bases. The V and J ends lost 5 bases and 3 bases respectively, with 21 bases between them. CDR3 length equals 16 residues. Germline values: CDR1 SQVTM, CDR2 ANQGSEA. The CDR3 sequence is CSVLPQGGALTDTQYF. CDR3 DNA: TGCAGCGTTCTACCCCAGGGGGGGGCGTTGACAGATACGCAGTATTTT.

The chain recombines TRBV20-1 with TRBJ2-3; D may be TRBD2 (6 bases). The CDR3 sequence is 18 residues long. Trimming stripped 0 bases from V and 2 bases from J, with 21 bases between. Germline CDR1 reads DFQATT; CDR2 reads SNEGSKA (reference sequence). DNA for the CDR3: TGCAGTGCTAGAGACACCCGTAGGGATAGCGGACTCACAGATACGCAGTATTTT. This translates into CSARDTRRDSGLTDTQYF.

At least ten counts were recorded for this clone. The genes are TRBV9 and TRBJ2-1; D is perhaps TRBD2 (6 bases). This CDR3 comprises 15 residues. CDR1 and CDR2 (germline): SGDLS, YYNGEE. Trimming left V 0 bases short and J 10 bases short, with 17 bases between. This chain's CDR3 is CASSVGNGRSEEQFF. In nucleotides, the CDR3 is TGTGCCAGCAGCGTAGGTAACGGGAGATCTGAGGAGCAGTTCTTC.